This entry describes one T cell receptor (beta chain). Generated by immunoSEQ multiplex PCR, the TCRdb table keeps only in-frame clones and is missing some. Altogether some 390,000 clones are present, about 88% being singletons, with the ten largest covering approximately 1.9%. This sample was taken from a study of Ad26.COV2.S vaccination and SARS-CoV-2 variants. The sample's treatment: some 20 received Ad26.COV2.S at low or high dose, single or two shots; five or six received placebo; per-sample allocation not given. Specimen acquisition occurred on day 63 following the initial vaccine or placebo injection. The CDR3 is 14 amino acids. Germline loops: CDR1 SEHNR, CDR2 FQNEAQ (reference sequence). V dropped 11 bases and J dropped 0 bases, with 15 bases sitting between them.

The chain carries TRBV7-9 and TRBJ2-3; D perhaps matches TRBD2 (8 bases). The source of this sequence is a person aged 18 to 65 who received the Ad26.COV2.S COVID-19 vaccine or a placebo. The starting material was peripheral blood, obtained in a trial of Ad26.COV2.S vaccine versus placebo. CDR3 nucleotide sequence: TGTGCCGCGGCGGGGGGACAGAGCACAGATACGCAGTATTTT. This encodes CAAAGGQSTDTQYF.